The T cell receptor beta chain described here comes from a study of OX40 agonist ivuxolimab in advanced cancers. The germline gives CDR1 SSHAT, CDR2 FNYEAQ (reference sequence). The CDR3 totals 13 residues. This clone was seen once. Compared with germline, one end of the junction differs, possibly owing to a read error. The repertoire was sequenced with immunoSEQ multiplex PCR; TCRdb's copy has only in-frame clones and lacks some. The sample carries fewer than 70,000 clones, less than 85% recorded once. The V call is TRBV7-7, the J call TRBJ2-3; D may correspond to TRBD1 or TRBD2 (5 bases each). This material consisted of CD4+ or CD8+ T cells sorted from blood, taken in a trial of the OX40 agonist ivuxolimab. This receptor was identified in an adult with an advanced solid tumor such as melanoma, head and neck, liver or kidney cancer. The CDR3 here is CASSPGTTDTQYF. As DNA, the CDR3 is TGTGCTAGCAGCCCCGGGACCACAGATACGCAGTATTTT.